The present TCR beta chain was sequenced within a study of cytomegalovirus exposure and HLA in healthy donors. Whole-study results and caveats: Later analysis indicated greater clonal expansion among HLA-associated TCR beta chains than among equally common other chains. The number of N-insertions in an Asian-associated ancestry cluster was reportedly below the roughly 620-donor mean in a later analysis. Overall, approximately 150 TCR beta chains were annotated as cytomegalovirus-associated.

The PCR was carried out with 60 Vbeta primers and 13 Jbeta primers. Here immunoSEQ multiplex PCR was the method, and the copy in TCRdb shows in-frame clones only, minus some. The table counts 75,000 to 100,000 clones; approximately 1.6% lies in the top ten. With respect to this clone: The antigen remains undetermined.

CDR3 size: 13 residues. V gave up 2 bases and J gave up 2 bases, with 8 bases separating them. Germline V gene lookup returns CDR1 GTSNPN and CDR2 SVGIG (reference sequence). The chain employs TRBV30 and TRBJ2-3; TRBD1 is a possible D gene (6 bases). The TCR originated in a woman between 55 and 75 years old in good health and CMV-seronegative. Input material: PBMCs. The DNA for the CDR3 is TGTGCCTGGAGTAGGGGACACACAGATACGCAGTATTTT. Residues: CAWSRGHTDTQYF. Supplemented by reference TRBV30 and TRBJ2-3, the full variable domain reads SQTIHQWPATLVQPVGSPLSLECTVEGTSNPNLYWYRQAAGRGLQLLFYSVGIGQISSEVPQNLSASRPQDRQFILSSKKLLLSDSGFYLCAWSRGHTDTQYFGPGTRLTVL.